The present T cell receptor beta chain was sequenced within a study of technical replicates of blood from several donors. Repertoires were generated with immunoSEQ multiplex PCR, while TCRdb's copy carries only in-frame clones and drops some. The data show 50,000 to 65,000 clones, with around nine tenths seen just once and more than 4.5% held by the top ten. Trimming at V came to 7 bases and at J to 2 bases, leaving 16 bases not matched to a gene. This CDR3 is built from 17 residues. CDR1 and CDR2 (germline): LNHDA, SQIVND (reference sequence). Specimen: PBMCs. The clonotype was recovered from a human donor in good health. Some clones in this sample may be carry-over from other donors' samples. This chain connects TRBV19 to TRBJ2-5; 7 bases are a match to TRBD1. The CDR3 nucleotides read TGTGCCAGTAATACCGGGACAGCCAGTCGGGGACAAGAGACCCAGTACTTC. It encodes CASNTGTASRGQETQYF.